The 10 T cell receptor beta chains below all came from one sample that was sequenced in a study of cytomegalovirus exposure and HLA in healthy donors. It was with 60 Vbeta and 13 Jbeta primers that the PCR ran. Sequenced by immunoSEQ multiplex PCR; TCRdb stores in-frame clones only, minus some. The sample shows 150,000 to 200,000 clones, 80% to 90% of them seen only once. Sequences were obtained from PBMCs. The receptors shown here come from a woman between 25 and 40 years old in good health and CMV-seropositive.

The genes are TRBV6-1 and TRBJ1-1; perhaps TRBD1 as D (5 bases). Germline V gene data show CDR1 as MNHNS and CDR2 as SASEGT. V was pared by 6 bases and J by 7 bases, with 18 bases between. This CDR3 has 14 residues. CDR3 loop: CASSRWGVAVEAFF. The CDR3 region has the DNA TGTGCCAGCAGCCGATGGGGGGTCGCGGTTGAAGCTTTCTTT.

This chain links TRBV15 with TRBJ2-2; D remains unclear. CDR3 length equals 15 residues. Deletions cut 1 base from V and 7 bases from J, with 13 bases between. Germline V gives CDR1 LNHNV, CDR2 YYDKDF (reference sequence). In DNA form, the CDR3 reads TGTGCCACCAGCAGAGCCCTTTCCGGTGGCGGGGAGCTGTTTTTT. This translates into CATSRALSGGGELFF.

The chain recombines TRBV4-2 with TRBJ1-4; D uncertain. Germline-derived CDR1 and CDR2 are LGHNA and YNFKEQ. The CDR3 runs to 17 residues. V gave up 1 base and J gave up 0 bases, with 12 bases separating them. The DNA of the CDR3 is TGTGCCAGCAGCCAAGGTATCGCGTCCTCAACTAATGAAAAACTGTTTTTT. Translated, it gives CASSQGIASSTNEKLFF.

The chain uses TRBV7-8 and TRBJ2-1; maybe TRBD2 (5 bases). Germline V CDR1 and CDR2: SGHVS, FQNEAQ. CDR3 length: 13 residues. Deletions cut 5 bases from V and 12 bases from J, with 17 bases between. Here the CDR3 DNA reads TGTGCCAGCAGCCAAGGCAACGTTGAGGGGCAGTTCTTC. The encoded protein is CASSQGNVEGQFF.

This rearrangement joins TRBV4-3 to TRBJ1-1; 7 bases are a match to TRBD1. Germline V gene lookup returns CDR1 LGHNA and CDR2 YSLEER. This CDR3 spans 15 amino acids. After removal of 0 bases from V and 8 bases from J, the junction contained 9 bases not matched to a gene. CDR3 protein: CASSQDRRTGFEAFF. The CDR3, as DNA: TGCGCCAGCAGCCAAGATCGTAGGACAGGCTTCGAAGCTTTCTTT.

The chain carries TRBV2 and TRBJ1-1; 7 nucleotides match TRBD1. The CDR3 has 14 residues. Germline CDR1 SNHLY, CDR2 FYNNEI. Trimming cost V 5 bases and J 5 bases; bases outside gene matches: 8. Written as DNA, the CDR3 is TGTGCCAGCAGTCAGGGGGGTACGGGAACTGAAGCTTTCTTT. This gives the protein CASSQGGTGTEAFF.

This clone has just a few counts. The chain combines TRBV9 with TRBJ1-4; 8 bases are shared with TRBD1. CDR3 size: 14 residues. Germline CDR1 SGDLS, CDR2 YYNGEE. The V and J ends lost 0 bases and 6 bases, in that order; junction bases with no gene match: 1. CDR3 DNA: TGTGCCAGCAGCGTAGGACAGGGGTATGAAAAACTGTTTTTT. Translating gives CASSVGQGYEKLFF.

The V and J genes are TRBV6-5 and TRBJ2-3, with a tentative D call TRBD2 (6 bases). V lost 2 bases to trimming and J lost 2 bases, with 11 bases between them. Germline V CDR1 and CDR2: MNHEY, SVGAGI. CDR3 size: 15 residues. CDR3 sequence (DNA): TGTGCCAGCAGTTACGTGGGACTCCACACAGATACGCAGTATTTT. Translating gives CASSYVGLHTDTQYF.

The chain joins TRBV5-4 to TRBJ2-5; no reliable D call. The CDR3 covers 14 residues. Germline values: CDR1 SGHNT, CDR2 YYREEE (reference sequence). V lost 5 bases and J lost 2, with 13 bases in between. The CDR3 protein is CASRVRVDQETQYF. Written as DNA, the CDR3 is TGTGCCAGCAGAGTCCGGGTCGATCAAGAGACCCAGTACTTC.

The chain couples TRBV5-1 to TRBJ2-1; TRBD2 agrees at 10 bases. Per the germline V gene, CDR1 is SGHRS and CDR2 is YFSETQ. CDR3 length: 17 residues. The J segment lost 1 base and the V segment lost 4 bases, leaving 8 bases of the junction unmatched. The CDR3 nucleotides are TGCGCCAGCAGCCACCGGACTAGCGGATTTTCCTACAATGAGCAGTTCTTC. Protein sequence: CASSHRTSGFSYNEQFF.